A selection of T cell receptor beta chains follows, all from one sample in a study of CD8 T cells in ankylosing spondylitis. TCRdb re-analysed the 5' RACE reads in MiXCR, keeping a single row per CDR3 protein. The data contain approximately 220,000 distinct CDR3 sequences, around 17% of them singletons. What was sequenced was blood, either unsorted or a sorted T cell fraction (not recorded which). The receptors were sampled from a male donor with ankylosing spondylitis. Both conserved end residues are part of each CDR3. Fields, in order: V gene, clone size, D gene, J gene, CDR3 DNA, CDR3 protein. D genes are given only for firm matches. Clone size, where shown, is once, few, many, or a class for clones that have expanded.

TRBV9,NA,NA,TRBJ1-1,TGTGCCAGCAGCGTCGGACGGGGAGGAACTGAAGCTTTCTTT,CASSVGRGGTEAFF
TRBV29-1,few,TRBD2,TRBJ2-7,TGCAGCGTTGACCCCGGGGGGACGTCCTACGAGCAGTACTTC,CSVDPGGTSYEQYF
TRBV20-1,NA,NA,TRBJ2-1,TGCAGTGCTAGAGATCTTATGTACTCCGCATACAATGAGCAGTTCTTC,CSARDLMYSAYNEQFF
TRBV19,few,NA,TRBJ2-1,TGTGCCAGTAGTAGGTCATCTAGATCCCCCTACAATGAGCAGTTCTTC,CASSRSSRSPYNEQFF
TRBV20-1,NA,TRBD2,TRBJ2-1,TGCAGTGCTAGAGATCTAGCGGGAGCACGAAAGTTCTTC,CSARDLAGARKFF
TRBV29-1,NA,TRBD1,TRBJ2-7,TGCAGCGTTGAAGACCTGGGACAGGGCTGGGGGCAGTACTTC,CSVEDLGQGWGQYF
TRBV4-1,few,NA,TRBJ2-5,TGCGCCAGCAGCCAGCCCGGGAAGGGGCAAGAGACCCAGTACTTC,CASSQPGKGQETQYF
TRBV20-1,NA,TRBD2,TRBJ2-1,TGCAGTGCCCTAGGAGGGGCTAGCGGGGGGTCATCCTACAATGAGCAGTTCTTC,CSALGGASGGSSYNEQFF
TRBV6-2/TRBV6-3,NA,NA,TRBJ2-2,TGTGCCAGCAGTTTGGGCAACGCGGCCGGGGAGCTGTTTTTT,CASSLGNAAGELFF
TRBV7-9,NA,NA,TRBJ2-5,TGTGCCAGCAGCTCCCTCCGTGGAGTTTTAGAGACCCAGTACTTC,CASSSLRGVLETQYF
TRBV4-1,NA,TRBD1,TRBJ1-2,TGCGCCAGCAGCCAAGATTTTGGGCAGGGGGCTTTGCTTGGCTACACCTTC,CASSQDFGQGALLGYTF
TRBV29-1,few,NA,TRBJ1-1,TGCAGCGTTGTTTCCGCCTCCCACACTGAAGCTTTCTTT,CSVVSASHTEAFF
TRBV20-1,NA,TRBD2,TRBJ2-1,TGCAGTGGGGGGGGACTAGCGGGGTCGGTTGAGCAGTTCTTC,CSGGGLAGSVEQFF
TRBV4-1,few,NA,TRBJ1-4,TGCGCCAGCAGCCAAGATTCGGGGTTCGGTGAAAAACTGTTTTTT,CASSQDSGFGEKLFF
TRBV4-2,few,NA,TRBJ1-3,TGTGCCAGCAGCCAAGATCGGGGAGACACCATATATTTT,CASSQDRGDTIYF
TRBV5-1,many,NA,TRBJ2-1,TGCGCCAGCAGCTTTACCCTTAGCGAGAGCTCCTACAATGAGCAGTTCTTC,CASSFTLSESSYNEQFF
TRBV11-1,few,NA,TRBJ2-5,TGTGCCAGCAGCTTTGACAGCCAAGAGACCCAGTACTTC,CASSFDSQETQYF
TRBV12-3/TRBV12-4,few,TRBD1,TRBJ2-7,TGTGCCAGCAGTTTATTGGACAGGGACCACGAGCAGTACTTC,CASSLLDRDHEQYF
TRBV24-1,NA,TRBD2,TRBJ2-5,TGTGCCACCAGTGATTCCTCCGGGACTAGCGGCGAGACCCAGTACTTC,CATSDSSGTSGETQYF
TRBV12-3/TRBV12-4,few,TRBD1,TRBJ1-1,TGTGCCAGCAGTCCCTCGACAGGGGGCCCGGACGAAGCTTTCTTT,CASSPSTGGPDEAFF
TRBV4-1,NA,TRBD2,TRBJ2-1,TGCGCCAGCAGCCTAGATGCGTTAGCGGGGGTGACGTACAATGAGCAGTTCTTC,CASSLDALAGVTYNEQFF
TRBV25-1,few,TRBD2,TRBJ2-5,TGTGCCAGCAGTGGGACTAGAATGGGGGAGACCCAGTACTTC,CASSGTRMGETQYF
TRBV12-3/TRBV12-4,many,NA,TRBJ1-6,TGTGCCAGCAGCTTCGCGGGGGGCAATTCACCCCTCCACTTT,CASSFAGGNSPLHF
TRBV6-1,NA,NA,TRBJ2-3,TGTGCCAGCGCCTTATACCTCGAGACAGATACGCAGTATTTT,CASALYLETDTQYF
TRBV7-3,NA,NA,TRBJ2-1,TGTGCCAGCAGCCCGCATCCATATAGCAATGAGCAGTTCTTC,CASSPHPYSNEQFF
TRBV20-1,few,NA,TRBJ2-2,TGCAGTGCTAAAGGGAGGAACACCGGGGAGCTGTTTTTT,CSAKGRNTGELFF
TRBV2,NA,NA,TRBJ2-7,TGTGCCAGCAGTGACGGGCGGGAGCAGTACTTC,CASSDGREQYF
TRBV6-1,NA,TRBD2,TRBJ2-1,TGTGCCAGCAGTGGCAGCGGGGGGGCGGGCTACAATGAGCAGTTCTTC,CASSGSGGAGYNEQFF
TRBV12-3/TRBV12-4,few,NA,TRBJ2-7,TGTGCCAGCATGGGTATGAGCTCCTACGAGCAGTACTTC,CASMGMSSYEQYF
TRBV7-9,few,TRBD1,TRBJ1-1,TGTGCCAGCAGCTTAGTGGGACAGGGGATCACTGAAGCTTTCTTT,CASSLVGQGITEAFF
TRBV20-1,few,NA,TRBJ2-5,TGCAGTGCTAGAGATCTTACCTCTGGGGGCACTCCTCAGTACTTC,CSARDLTSGGTPQYF
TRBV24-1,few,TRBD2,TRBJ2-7,TGTGCCACCAGTGGCGGGGGACCCACCTACGAGCAGTACTTC,CATSGGGPTYEQYF
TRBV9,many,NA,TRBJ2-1,TGTGCCAGCAGCCCAGCGGACACAAAAATCTACAATGAGCAGTTCTTC,CASSPADTKIYNEQFF
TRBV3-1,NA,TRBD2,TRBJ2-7,TGTGCCAGCCGGGGGGACTATTCCTACGAGCAGTACTTC,CASRGDYSYEQYF
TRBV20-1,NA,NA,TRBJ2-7,TGCAGTGCTAGACCACCTCGGGATAGCTCCTACGAGCAGTACTTC,CSARPPRDSSYEQYF
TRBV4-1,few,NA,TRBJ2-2,TGCGCCAGCAGCCAAGTGGTTGCACCCGGGGAGCTGTTTTTT,CASSQVVAPGELFF
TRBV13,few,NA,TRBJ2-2,TGTGCCAGCAGCTCGGGGACCGAACACACCGGGGAGCTGTTTTTT,CASSSGTEHTGELFF
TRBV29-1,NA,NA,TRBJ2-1,TGCAGCGTTGAAGATCACGGCAGGGAGCAGTTCTTC,CSVEDHGREQFF
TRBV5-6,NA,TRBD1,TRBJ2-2,TGTGCCAGCAGCTTCACGCCAGGGGGCTTGAACACCGGGGAGCTGTTTTTT,CASSFTPGGLNTGELFF
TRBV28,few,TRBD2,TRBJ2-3,TGTGCCAGCAGTCCAGGACTAGCGAAAAGCACAGATACGCAGTATTTT,CASSPGLAKSTDTQYF
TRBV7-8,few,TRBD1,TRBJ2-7,TGTGCCAGCAGCTTAGAGAGGGGGGACAGGGTAATCTACGAGCAGTACTTC,CASSLERGDRVIYEQYF
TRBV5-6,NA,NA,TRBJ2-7,TGTGCCAGCAGCTTGCGACAGGAAGACTACGAGCAGTACTTC,CASSLRQEDYEQYF
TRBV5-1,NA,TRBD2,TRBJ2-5,TGCGCCAGCAGCGACGCTAGCGGGGTGTACCAAGAGACCCAGTACTTC,CASSDASGVYQETQYF
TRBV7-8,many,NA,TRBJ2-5,TGTGCCAGCAGCCCTGGGGAGACCCAGTACTTC,CASSPGETQYF
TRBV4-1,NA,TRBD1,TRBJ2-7,TGCGCCAGCAGCCAAAAAACAGGGGGCCACGAGCAGTACTTC,CASSQKTGGHEQYF
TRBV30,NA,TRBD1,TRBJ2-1,TGTGCCTGGAGTGTAGGGACAGGGGGCTTTCCTGATGAGCAGTTCTTC,CAWSVGTGGFPDEQFF